This T cell receptor (beta chain) was captured in a study of shared clonotypes between healthy human individuals. Study overall: Three plates each covered CD4 naive and memory; CD8 naive two, CD8 memory one. Study-level points and caveats: Read depth was anticipated to influence clonotype sharing among donors.

CD45RO-negative cells were positively selected for CCR7, leaving out terminally differentiated effector memory CD45RA+ cells. The donor cohort consisted entirely of Caucasian adults residing in Nashville, Tennessee. Germline values: CDR1 MNHEY, CDR2 SVGAGI. Trimming removed 5 bases from V and 3 bases from J; junction bases left unmatched: 5. The CDR3 runs to 15 residues. For this clone: Its antigen is undetermined.

Per the original methods: Without quality scores, immunoSEQ junctional reads could not be filtered like full-length reads. Here immunoSEQ multiplex PCR was the method, and the copy in TCRdb shows in-frame clones only, minus some. D and trimming were read from the DNA, whereas the V and J calls and clone size are those reported in that table. This sample has under 700,000 clones, with 95% found just once. The specimen sequenced was naive CD8+ T cells sorted from blood. This sequence originates from a woman younger than 45 in good health. The rearrangement links TRBV6-5 to TRBJ2-7, with 12 bases fitting TRBD2. The CDR3 here is CASSPLGLAGYEQYF. DNA for the CDR3: TGTGCCAGCAGTCCCCTGGGACTAGCGGGCTACGAGCAGTACTTC.